Each of the 29 T cell receptor beta chains below was sequenced from the same sample in a study of T cells in Graves' hyperthyroidism and ophthalmopathy. Amplified TCR beta CDR3 regions came from RNA transcripts. HTBI primers were employed in a first-round RT-PCR of the TCR CDR3. TCRdb reprocessed the multiplex PCR reads with MiXCR, giving one entry per CDR3 protein. The table includes 500,000 to 700,000 distinct CDR3 sequences, 16% detected once. The material sequenced was blood. Receptors originate from a woman aged 18-35 years with Graves' hyperthyroidism.

This clonotype appeared once. This clone may be a read error of a much larger clone one base away. The genes are TRBV20-1 and TRBJ2-1, with TRBD1 matching 9 bases. Germline assignment: CDR1 DFQATT and CDR2 SNEGSKA (reference sequence). V lost 3 bases, J lost 0 bases, and 3 bases stayed unmatched. CDR3 length: 15 amino acids. This CDR3 reads CSARRDRDSYNEQFF. CDR3 coding DNA: TGCAGTGCTAGGCGGGACAGGGACTCCTACAATGAGCAGTTCTTC.

This clonotype has at least ten counts. The chain employs TRBV13 and TRBJ2-1; 9 positions agree with TRBD2. The CDR3 extends over 16 amino acids. V shed 6 bases and J 8 bases; nucleotides not matched to a gene: 14. The germline V gene has CDR1 PRHDT and CDR2 FYEKMQ (reference sequence). The CDR3 spells CASSGSGGRAIDEQFF. CDR3 DNA sequence: TGTGCCAGCAGTGGATCCGGCGGGAGGGCCATCGATGAGCAGTTCTTC.

V gene TRBV2 combines with J gene TRBJ1-5, with D maybe TRBD1 (5 bases). The V end lost 1 base, the J end lost 6 bases, and 13 bases lay between the germline ends. This CDR3 spans 15 amino acids. CDR1 is SNHLY and CDR2 is FYNNEI in the germline V gene. CDR3 protein: CASSEELGLGQPQHF. DNA for the CDR3: TGTGCCAGCAGTGAAGAGCTGGGGCTGGGTCAGCCCCAGCATTTT.

This chain links TRBV20-1 with TRBJ2-7; D unresolved. The germline V gene encodes CDR1 DFQATT and CDR2 SNEGSKA (reference sequence). V was shortened by 5 bases and J by 0 bases, with 8 bases between the two germline ends. CDR3 length: 12 residues. This CDR3 is CSADKSSYEQYF. In DNA form, the CDR3 reads TGCAGTGCTGATAAGAGCTCCTACGAGCAGTACTTC.

As regards this clonotype: A much larger clone lies a single base off, so this may be a read error. The rearrangement links TRBV6-1 to TRBJ2-1, with D unclear. V dropped 7 bases and J dropped 10 bases, with 17 bases sitting between them. The germline V gene encodes CDR1 MNHNS and CDR2 SASEGT. This CDR3 region has 13 residues. The CDR3 loop reads CASTVPSSYEQFF. CDR3 bases: TGTGCCAGCACAGTTCCTTCCTCCTACGAGCAGTTCTTC.

The rearrangement links TRBV5-1 to TRBJ2-1; the D is unclear. This CDR3 is built from 14 residues. Trimming removed 7 bases from V and 0 bases from J, with 11 bases in between. Germline loops: CDR1 SGHRS, CDR2 YFSETQ. CDR3: CASSTGSSYNEQFF. The CDR3 DNA is TGCGCCAGCTCCACTGGAAGCTCCTACAATGAGCAGTTCTTC.

The rearrangement uses TRBV15 and TRBJ2-3; no clear D gene. Germline loops: CDR1 LNHNV, CDR2 YYDKDF (reference sequence). Trimming left V 3 bases short and J 2 bases short, with 15 bases between. The CDR3 totals 16 residues. CDR3 amino acids: CATSSSRVLPTDTQYF. The CDR3 DNA reads as TGTGCCACCAGCAGCTCCCGGGTTTTACCCACAGATACGCAGTATTTT.

The sample holds a few counts of this clonotype. The CDR3 nucleotides are TGTGCCAGCAGTTCCAAGGACTTGTATTACGAGCAGTACTTC. Translation: CASSSKDLYYEQYF. The chain uses TRBV6-1 and TRBJ2-7; D is possibly TRBD2 (5 bases). CDR1 MNHNS and CDR2 SASEGT come from the germline V gene. With 5 bases removed from V and 4 bases from J, the gap between germline ends came to 15 bases. The CDR3 length is 14 residues.

This clonotype occurred a few times. This chain uses TRBV19 with TRBJ1-1, with D maybe TRBD1 (6 bases). Germline CDR1 reads LNHDA; CDR2 reads SQIVND (reference sequence). Trimming cost V 7 bases and J 6 bases, with 12 bases left between them. The CDR3 is 12 residues long. CDR3 nucleotide sequence: TGTGCCAGTAATAGGGGGGATGCTGAAGCTTTCTTT. This sequence encodes CASNRGDAEAFF.

This clonotype showed up just a few times. This rearrangement joins TRBV19 to TRBJ2-7; 13 bases align to TRBD2. Losses at the gene ends were 5 bases for V and 3 bases for J; bases not matched to a gene: 4. CDR1 and CDR2 from the germline V gene are LNHDA and SQIVND (reference sequence). This CDR3 has 15 amino acids. The CDR3 loop reads CASSVTSGGLYEQYF. CDR3 nucleotides: TGTGCCAGTAGTGTGACTAGCGGGGGGCTCTACGAGCAGTACTTC. Full variable domain (outside the CDR3, taken from reference TRBV19 and TRBJ2-7): DGGITQSPKYLFRKEGQNVTLSCEQNLNHDAMYWYRQDPGQGLRLIYYSQIVNDFQKGDIAEGYSVSREKKESFPLTVTSAQKNPTAFYLCASSVTSGGLYEQYFGPGTRLTVT.

In its sample, this clonotype was seen a few times. This chain uses TRBV20-1 with TRBJ2-3; 13 positions agree with TRBD2. This CDR3 has 15 residues. V gave up 6 bases and J gave up 5 bases; unmatched junction bases: 8. CDR1 is DFQATT, CDR2 SNEGSKA, per germline (reference sequence). The CDR3 region is CSAIRLAGGLDTQYF. As DNA, the CDR3 is TGCAGTGCCATTCGACTAGCGGGAGGTTTAGATACGCAGTATTTT.

The V gene is TRBV20-1, the J gene TRBJ2-5, with 7 bases that match TRBD1. The V segment lost 5 bases and the J segment 3 bases; nucleotides outside the gene matches: 12. Germline values: CDR1 DFQATT, CDR2 SNEGSKA (reference sequence). The CDR3 has 15 residues. For the CDR3, the DNA is TGCAGTGCTGGCAGTACAGGGGTATTAGAAGAGACCCAGTACTTC. This codes for CSAGSTGVLEETQYF.

This clonotype has more than one count but fewer than ten. The CDR3, as DNA: TGTGCCAGCAGGGCTTGGAGGGCCTTCTACGAGCAGTACTTC. It codes for CASRAWRAFYEQYF. This chain connects TRBV28 to TRBJ2-7; TRBD2 is a possible D gene (6 bases). Germline loops: CDR1 MDHEN, CDR2 SYDVKM. Trimming stripped 6 bases from V and 3 bases from J, with 15 bases between. The CDR3 totals 14 residues.

This clonotype was counted once. The chain uses TRBV7-2 and TRBJ2-4, with 14 bases lining up with TRBD2. J lost 0 bases, V lost 7 bases, and 11 bases had no gene match. Germline CDR1 is SGHTA and CDR2 is FQGNSA. The CDR3 runs to 19 residues. This CDR3 reads CASMPLGLAGDLAKNIQYF. CDR3 nucleotide sequence: TGTGCCAGCATGCCCTTGGGACTAGCGGGAGACCTAGCCAAAAACATTCAGTACTTC.

This clonotype was seen at least ten times. The chain employs TRBV24-1 and TRBJ2-5; 12 bases align to TRBD2. The V segment lost 4 bases and the J segment 0 bases; nucleotides outside the gene matches: 5. The germline CDR1 and CDR2 sequences are KGHDR and SFDVKD. This CDR3 comprises 17 residues. In DNA form, the CDR3 reads TGTGCCACCAGTGACCAACTAGCGGGGGGCTACCAAGAGACCCAGTACTTC. It translates to CATSDQLAGGYQETQYF.

The sample holds many counts of this clonotype. The chain combines TRBV2 with TRBJ1-4, with 9 bases identical to TRBD1. The CDR3 loop spans 15 amino acids. The V segment lost 7 bases and the J segment 7 bases; nucleotides outside the gene matches: 10. Germline V gene sequence: CDR1 SNHLY, CDR2 FYNNEI. The CDR3 DNA follows: TGTGCCAGCACTCTCCGGGACAGGGAAAGTGAAAAACTGTTTTTT. Amino acids: CASTLRDRESEKLFF.

This clonotype was picked up one time. This chain joins TRBV19 and TRBJ1-5; 8 bases agree with TRBD1. In germline, CDR1 is LNHDA, CDR2 SQIVND (reference sequence). Losses at the gene ends were 5 bases for V and 7 bases for J; bases not matched to a gene: 13. The CDR3 totals 16 residues. CDR3 loop: CASSLTAGTGGQPQHF. The CDR3 region has the DNA TGTGCCAGTAGTCTCACCGCCGGGACAGGTGGCCAGCCCCAGCATTTT. The entire variable domain, with the rest obtained from reference TRBV19 and TRBJ1-5, is as follows: DGGITQSPKYLFRKEGQNVTLSCEQNLNHDAMYWYRQDPGQGLRLIYYSQIVNDFQKGDIAEGYSVSREKKESFPLTVTSAQKNPTAFYLCASSLTAGTGGQPQHFGDGTRLSIL.

This clonotype was observed a handful of times. The CDR3 DNA sequence: TGTGCCAGCAGCTTACGGACCCCGGGGAACTATGGCTACACCTTC. This codes for CASSLRTPGNYGYTF. The chain employs TRBV7-2 and TRBJ1-2, with D hard to call. V lost 2 bases and J 2 bases, leaving 12 bases between the germline ends. Germline lookup yields CDR1 SGHTA and CDR2 FQGNSA. CDR3 length equals 15 residues.

The genes are TRBV5-1 and TRBJ2-3, with D tentatively TRBD1 (5 bases). This CDR3 comprises 14 residues. The germline gives CDR1 SGHRS, CDR2 YFSETQ. With 4 bases removed from V and 5 bases from J, the gap between germline ends came to 14 bases. The chain's CDR3 is CASSPAQGRDTQYF. The CDR3, as DNA: TGCGCCAGCAGCCCGGCCCAGGGCAGAGATACGCAGTATTTT. Combining the CDR3 with reference TRBV5-1 and TRBJ2-3 gives the whole variable domain KAGVTQTPRYLIKTRGQQVTLSCSPISGHRSVSWYQQTPGQGLQFLFEYFSETQRNKGNFPGRFSGRQFSNSRSEMNVSTLELGDSALYLCASSPAQGRDTQYFGPGTRLTVL.

This clonotype was seen many times. The chain employs TRBV7-9 and TRBJ2-1; TRBD1 matches at 7 bases. CDR3 length: 15 residues. Trimming cost V 5 bases and J 6 bases; bases outside gene matches: 10. Germline CDR1 SEHNR, CDR2 FQNEAQ (reference sequence). CDR3 DNA: TGTGCCAGCAGCCTCACAGGGGACAGAGGCAATGAGCAGTTCTTC. Its translation is CASSLTGDRGNEQFF.

This chain joins TRBV20-1 and TRBJ2-5, with TRBD2 matching 8 bases. With 8 bases clipped from V and 8 bases from J, the junction kept 10 bases outside the gene matches. In germline, CDR1 is DFQATT, CDR2 SNEGSKA (reference sequence). The CDR3 is 12 amino acids. As DNA, the CDR3 is TGCAGTTCGCCGGGACTAGGAGGAACCCAGTACTTC. This gives the protein CSSPGLGGTQYF.

In its sample, this clonotype was seen a few times. The rearrangement joins TRBV12-3 or TRBV12-4 to TRBJ2-3, with a tentative D call TRBD1 (6 bases). V dropped 10 bases and J dropped 2 bases, with 13 bases sitting between them. The CDR3 spans 13 residues. CDR3 DNA sequence: TGTGCCACTACAGGGTTCAACACAGATACGCAGTATTTT. Protein: CATTGFNTDTQYF.

The V and J genes are TRBV12-3 or TRBV12-4 and TRBJ1-2, with TRBD1 matching over 9 bases. This CDR3 spans 16 amino acids. J was trimmed by 2 bases and V by 1 base; bases with no gene match: 5. The CDR3 DNA follows: TGTGCCAGCAGTTTAGTCGGGACAGGGAGAAACTATGGCTACACCTTC. Amino acids: CASSLVGTGRNYGYTF.

This clonotype showed up many times. The gene calls are TRBV29-1 and TRBJ2-7, with unresolved D. Trimming took 0 bases from V and 6 from J, leaving 12 bases between them. The CDR3 has 13 amino acids. Germline V gives CDR1 SQVTM, CDR2 ANQGSEA. The CDR3, as DNA: TGCAGCGTTGAAGATCACGTTGTCGCCGAGCAGTACTTC. This sequence encodes CSVEDHVVAEQYF.

CDR3: CASRGSGFGDEQYF. DNA for the CDR3: TGTGCCAGCAGGGGTAGCGGGTTCGGGGACGAGCAGTACTTC. The chain combines TRBV7-2 with TRBJ2-7, with 7 nucleotides matching TRBD2. Per germline, CDR1 SGHTA and CDR2 FQGNSA. Unmatched junction bases numbered 10, after V lost 6 bases and J lost 5 bases. The length of the CDR3 is 14 residues.

The table lists this clonotype with many counts. The V call is TRBV7-9, the J call TRBJ2-5, with D maybe TRBD2 (5 bases). The germline V gene encodes CDR1 SEHNR and CDR2 FQNEAQ (reference sequence). The CDR3 has 14 amino acids. With 3 bases removed from V and 0 bases from J, the gap between germline ends came to 8 bases. CDR3 protein: CASSLNGNQETQYF. DNA of the CDR3: TGTGCCAGCAGCTTGAACGGGAACCAAGAGACCCAGTACTTC.

This clonotype turned up a few times. The rearrangement joins TRBV14 to TRBJ2-5; possibly TRBD1 or TRBD2 for D (5 bases each). The CDR3 is made up of 13 amino acids. The germline CDR1 and CDR2 sequences are SGHDN and FVKESK. The ends were cut back, 6 bases at V and 0 bases at J, with 8 bases in the middle. The CDR3 protein is CASRPGHQETQYF. Written as DNA, the CDR3 is TGTGCCAGCAGACCGGGACACCAAGAGACCCAGTACTTC.

There are many counts of this clonotype. The rearrangement links TRBV27 to TRBJ1-1; unclear D gene. Germline CDR1 MNHEY, CDR2 SMNVEV (reference sequence). The CDR3 spans 14 residues. V lost 7 bases and J 2 bases, leaving 14 bases between the germline ends. The CDR3 is CASTPTKGNTEAFF. The CDR3 DNA sequence: TGTGCCAGCACCCCGACGAAGGGAAACACTGAAGCTTTCTTT.

This clonotype was seen a few times. The chain links TRBV5-1 to TRBJ1-1; D call uncertain. Germline CDR1 is SGHRS and CDR2 is YFSETQ. The CDR3 sequence is 13 residues long. Trimming stripped 4 bases from V and 5 bases from J, with 12 bases between. The CDR3 here is CASSLRRETEAFF. The CDR3, as DNA: TGCGCCAGCAGCCTCCGTAGGGAGACTGAAGCTTTCTTT.